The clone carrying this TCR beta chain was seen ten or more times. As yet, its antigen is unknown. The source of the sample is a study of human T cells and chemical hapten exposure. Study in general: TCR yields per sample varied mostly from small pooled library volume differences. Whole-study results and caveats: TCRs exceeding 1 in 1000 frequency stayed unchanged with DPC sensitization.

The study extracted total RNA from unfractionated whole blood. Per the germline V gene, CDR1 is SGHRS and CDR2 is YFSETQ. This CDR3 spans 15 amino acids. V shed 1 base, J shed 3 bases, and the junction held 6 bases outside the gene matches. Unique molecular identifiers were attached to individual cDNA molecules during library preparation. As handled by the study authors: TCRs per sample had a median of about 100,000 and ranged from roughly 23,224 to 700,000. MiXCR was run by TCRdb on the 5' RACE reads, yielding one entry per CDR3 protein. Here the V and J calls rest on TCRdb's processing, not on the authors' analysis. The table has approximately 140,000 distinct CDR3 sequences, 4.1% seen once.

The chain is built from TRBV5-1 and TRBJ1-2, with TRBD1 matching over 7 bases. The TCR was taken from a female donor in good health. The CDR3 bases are TGCGCCAGCAGCTTGAGCCGGACAGGTTACTATGGCTACACCTTC. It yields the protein CASSLSRTGYYGYTF.